Listed here is a single T cell receptor (beta chain). Its antigen is as yet unknown. The PCR was carried out with 60 Vbeta primers and 13 Jbeta primers. The repertoire was sequenced with immunoSEQ multiplex PCR; TCRdb's copy has only in-frame clones and lacks some. The table lists some 120,000 clones. The sample comes from a study of cytomegalovirus exposure and HLA in healthy donors. Overall study: Clustering assigned over 70% of the roughly 400 genotyped donors to the Caucasian-associated ancestry cluster.

Study observations and caveats: When a later analysis was performed, an Asian-associated ancestry cluster reportedly had fewer N-insertions than the 666-donor mean. Reports described diagnosis of cytomegalovirus status by the classifier as highly specific and sensitive.

The sequencing input was PBMCs. The TCR was taken from a man aged 30 to 39 in good health and CMV-seronegative.

CDR3 sequence (DNA): TGTGCCATCGGTCCGAGCCGGGACAGGGACGAGCAGTACTTC. Its protein product is CAIGPSRDRDEQYF. The chain employs TRBV10-3 and TRBJ2-5; the match to TRBD1 covers 9 bases. The J call is in doubt because the DNA end fits TRBJ2-7 better. Germline V gives CDR1 ENHRY, CDR2 SYGVKD. The CDR3 runs 14 residues.